Here is one T cell receptor beta chain with its context. Its antigen remains unknown. CDR1 is LNHDA, CDR2 SQIVND, per germline (reference sequence). CDR3 length equals 14 residues. The source of the sample is a study of CXCR3-negative and CXCR3-positive naive CD8 T cells. Study in general: Total TRB output reached 120 million to 150 million reads, about 1.5 +/- 0.3 million per library.

The study's findings and limits: Memory CD8+ T cell repertoires were far less diverse than both naive subsets.

5' RACE that incorporated UMI labels was used to prepare the TRB cDNA libraries. TCRdb reanalyzed the 5' RACE reads and collapses them to one entry per CDR3 protein, without DNA. Its clone listing holds approximately 58,000 distinct CDR3 sequences. CD45RO-CCR7+CD27+CD95- defined naive CD8+ T cells. This chain connects TRBV19 to TRBJ2-7; lacking DNA, the TRBD2 call made by TCRdb goes unchecked. Input material: naive CXCR3- CD8+ T cells from blood. This sample's subset: CD45RO-CCR7+CD27+CD95- naive CD8+ T cells lacking CXCR3 (TNR3-). The receptor comes from a human donor in good health. Some clones in this sample may be carry-over from other donors' samples. CDR3 amino acids: CASSAGTSSYEQYF.